Listed here is a single T cell receptor beta chain. The sample is drawn from a study of blood T cell repertoires in COVID-19. The overall study: The origin of the acute and convalescent COVID-19 samples was the United States, Italy and Spain. The analysed material was cDNA or gDNA that came from T cells, B-cell-depleted T cells, or PBMCs.

Repertoires were generated with immunoSEQ multiplex PCR, while TCRdb's copy carries only in-frame clones and drops some. The table has under 400,000 clones, 75% to 90% seen once. CDR1 is LGHNT and CDR2 is FRNRAP in the germline V gene. This CDR3 has 17 residues. The junction had 9 bases not matched to a gene; V was cut back by 0 bases and J by 7 bases. The clonotype was recovered from a woman aged 30 to 39 with COVID-19, enrolled during active disease. The sample comprised peripheral blood. The chain joins TRBV12-5 to TRBJ2-2; 9 bases are shared with TRBD1. CDR3 protein: CASGLVMGQGVYGELFF. Written as DNA, the CDR3 is TGTGCTAGTGGTTTGGTTATGGGACAGGGTGTTTACGGGGAGCTGTTTTTT.